Listed below are T cell receptor beta chains from one sample, sequenced in a study of beta chain features in type 1 diabetes. TCRdb keeps only in-frame clones here, not all; method: immunoSEQ multiplex PCR. This sample has 70,000 to 95,000 clones, with roughly 31% found just once. Sequencing was performed on stem cell memory CD4+ T cells from blood. Source of these receptors: a woman aged 18-29 years in good health. The CDR3 runs from the conserved cysteine through the conserved F or W. Fields, in order: J gene, V gene, CDR3 protein.

>TRBJ1-2|TRBV7-8
CASSFKGDYGYTF
>TRBJ2-7|TRBV19
CASSMGATESYEQYF
>TRBJ2-7|TRBV6-5
CASSYSSGGGSYEQYF
>TRBJ2-1|TRBV5-1
CASKEGPGNEQFF
>TRBJ2-7|TRBV6-1
CASSEAGYLYEQYF
>TRBJ2-7|TRBV2
CASKLESSEQYF
>TRBJ2-2|TRBV30
CAWRERGTGELFF
>TRBJ1-5|TRBV7-2
CASSRDRGLRQPQHF
>TRBJ2-5|TRBV29-1
CSVEGSSGVQETQYF
>TRBJ1-4|TRBV7-2
CASSLGQYNEKLFF
>TRBJ2-3|TRBV4-1
CASSQDSETSVLTQYF
>TRBJ2-2|TRBV7-2
CASSRERGPDTGELFF
>TRBJ1-4|TRBV30
CAGQDNNEKLFF
>TRBJ2-3|TRBV5-1
CASSPLAGVVDTQYF
>TRBJ1-5|TRBV19
CASSTQGSNQPQHF
>TRBJ2-6|TRBV2
CASSWDRGRPLSGANVLTF
>TRBJ2-7|TRBV19
CASRDLAGGSYEQYF
>TRBJ1-1|TRBV19
CASIRDRGDTEAFF
>TRBJ1-1|TRBV7-2
CASSSLWGYGGNREAFF
>TRBJ2-7|TRBV5-4
CASSLGREQYF
>TRBJ1-2|TRBV30
CAWIRGRGYGYTF
>TRBJ2-1|TRBV5-1
CASRETGQGANEQFF
>TRBJ2-3|TRBV5-1
CASSTGQTTDTQYF
>NA|TRBV5-4
CASSLISGGTYEQYF
>TRBJ2-7|TRBV6-5
CASSYQGAGLSYEQYF
>TRBJ2-6|TRBV6-4
CASSASDRGVVGANVLTF
>TRBJ2-7|TRBV9
CASSPGLGSYEQYF
>TRBJ1-2|TRBV4-1
CASSQPTGNYGYTF
>TRBJ2-7|TRBV13
CASGLAGVHEQYF
>TRBJ1-2|TRBV10-3
CATTANYGYTF
>TRBJ2-3|TRBV2
CASSQSTDTQYF
>TRBJ1-6|TRBV7-3
CASSSQGDSPLHF
>TRBJ2-2|TRBV6-5
CASTAREVGELFF
>TRBJ2-1|TRBV7-9
CASSFAGTSVINEQFF
>TRBJ1-6|TRBV5-1
CASSPGRGNNSPLHF
>TRBJ2-3|TRBV10-1
CASSESSGSTDTQYF
>TRBJ1-2|TRBV7-9
CASSLVQGAYTF
>TRBJ1-5|TRBV19
CASSILTGKSMQPQHF
>TRBJ2-7|TRBV5-1
CASSGGQAYEQYF
>NA|TRBV25-1
CASSRIYEQYF
>TRBJ2-3|TRBV10-3
CAISGGGLASTDTQYF
>TRBJ1-4|TRBV5-1
CASSIDRGREKLFF
>TRBJ2-7|TRBV7-2
CASSFKAGGAYEQYF
>TRBJ1-1|TRBV18
CASSPREKRSTEAFF
>TRBJ2-1|TRBV7-2
CASSRPLADEQFF
>TRBJ1-3|TRBV2
CALRQGGNTIYF
>TRBJ2-3|TRBV4-1
CASSQDGGVPDTQYF
>TRBJ1-2|TRBV18
CASSPPGQGNYGYTF